This TCR beta chain was identified during a study of CD8+ T cells in alopecia areata. Study at large: Treated patients were given oral tofacitinib, which was dosed at 5 to 10 mg twice daily. Study-level points and caveats: Alopecia totalis/universalis scalp especially showed more expanded CD8+ clones than normal scalp.

Sorting from PBMCs produced CD4+ and CD8+ T cells. RNA extraction and reverse transcription yielded cDNA as sequencing template. Data came from immunoSEQ multiplex PCR; TCRdb stores just in-frame clones and leaves some out. Seen here are about 69,000 clones, roughly three fifths observed once, and the top ten hold 17%. Regarding this clone: What it binds is unknown.

The CDR3 spans 14 residues. Germline V lookup: CDR1 MNHEY, CDR2 SMNVEV (reference sequence). Trimming cost V 0 bases and J 7 bases, with 10 bases left between them. The sequences come from CD8+ T cells sorted from blood, collected at week 0. The V gene is TRBV27, the J gene TRBJ2-1; possible D gene TRBD2, 5 bases. This clonotype was sampled from a human donor with alopecia areata. CDR3 residues: CASSLSSLANEQFF. CDR3 bases: TGTGCCAGCAGTTTATCGAGCCTAGCAAATGAGCAGTTCTTC.